This TCR beta chain stems from a study of blood T cell repertoires in COVID-19. Study summary: Sites in the United States, Italy and Spain provided acute and convalescent COVID-19 samples. PBMCs, B-cell-depleted T cells, or T cells were the source of the cDNA or gDNA that made up the material.

In the authors' methods: Cell counts per sample came from amplifying reference gene primers. TCRdb's copy holds only in-frame clones and misses some; the assay was immunoSEQ multiplex PCR. The V and J calls and the clone size are those of that table, but D and trimming were determined from the DNA. The repertoire includes over 200,000 clones, around 90% of them detected once, and around 0.67% sits in the top ten. The CDR3 length is 13 residues. The V end lost 0 bases, the J end lost 3 bases, and 3 bases lay between the germline ends. Germline loops: CDR1 SGHDN, CDR2 FVKESK. The sample taken for sequencing was peripheral blood. This chain joins TRBV14 and TRBJ1-5; unclear D gene. This receptor was identified in a human donor in a cohort sampled during active COVID-19. The CDR3 loop is CASSQDLNQPQHF. The CDR3 DNA is TGTGCCAGCAGCCAAGACCTCAATCAGCCCCAGCATTTT. Variable domain in full (rest from reference TRBV14 and TRBJ1-5): EAGVTQFPSHSVIEKGQTVTLRCDPISGHDNLYWYRRVMGKEIKFLLHFVKESKQDESGMPNNRFLAERTGGTYSTLKVQPAELEDSGVYFCASSQDLNQPQHFGDGTRLSIL.